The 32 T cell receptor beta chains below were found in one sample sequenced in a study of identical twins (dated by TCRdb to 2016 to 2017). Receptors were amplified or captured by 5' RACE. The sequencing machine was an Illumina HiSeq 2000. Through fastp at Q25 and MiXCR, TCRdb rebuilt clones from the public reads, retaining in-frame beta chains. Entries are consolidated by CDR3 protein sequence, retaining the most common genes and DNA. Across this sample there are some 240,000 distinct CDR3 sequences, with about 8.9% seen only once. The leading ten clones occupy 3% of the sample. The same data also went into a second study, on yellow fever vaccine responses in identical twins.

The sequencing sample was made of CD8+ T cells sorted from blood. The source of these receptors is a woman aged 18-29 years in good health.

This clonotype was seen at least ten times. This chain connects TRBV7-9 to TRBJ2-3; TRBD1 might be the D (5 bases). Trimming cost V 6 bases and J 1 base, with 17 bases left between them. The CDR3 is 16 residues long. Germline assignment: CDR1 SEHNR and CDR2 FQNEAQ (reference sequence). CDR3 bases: TGTGCCAGCAGTCCCCAGGGTAGCTATCGCACAGATACGCAGTATTTT. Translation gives CASSPQGSYRTDTQYF.

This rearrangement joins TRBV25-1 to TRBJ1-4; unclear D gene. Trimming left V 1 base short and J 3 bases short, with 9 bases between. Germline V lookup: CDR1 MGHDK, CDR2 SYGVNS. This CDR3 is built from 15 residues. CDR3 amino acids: CASSESDSSNEKLFF. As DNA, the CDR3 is TGTGCCAGCAGTGAATCAGACTCGTCTAATGAAAAACTGTTTTTT.

CDR3 DNA sequence: TGTGCCAGCAGTTTAGCGCCGGGACACAACCAAGAGACCCAGTACTTC. Protein: CASSLAPGHNQETQYF. The V and J genes are TRBV12-3 or TRBV12-4 and TRBJ2-5; D may be TRBD1 (6 bases). The germline V and J ends were trimmed by 0 bases and 0 bases, with 11 bases remaining between them. The CDR3 is 16 amino acids.

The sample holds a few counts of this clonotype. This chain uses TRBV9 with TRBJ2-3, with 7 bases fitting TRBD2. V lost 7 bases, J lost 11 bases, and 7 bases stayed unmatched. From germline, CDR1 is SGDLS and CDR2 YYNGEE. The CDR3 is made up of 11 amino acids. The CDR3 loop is CASGGGVLQYF. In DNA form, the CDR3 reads TGTGCCAGCGGGGGGGGAGTTTTGCAGTATTTT.

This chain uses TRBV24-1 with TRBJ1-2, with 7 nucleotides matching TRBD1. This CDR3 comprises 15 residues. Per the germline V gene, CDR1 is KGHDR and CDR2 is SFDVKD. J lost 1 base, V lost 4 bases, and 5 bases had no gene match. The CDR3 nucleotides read TGTGCCACCAGTGAATCTCGGGACAGTAACTATGGCTACACCTTC. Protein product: CATSESRDSNYGYTF.

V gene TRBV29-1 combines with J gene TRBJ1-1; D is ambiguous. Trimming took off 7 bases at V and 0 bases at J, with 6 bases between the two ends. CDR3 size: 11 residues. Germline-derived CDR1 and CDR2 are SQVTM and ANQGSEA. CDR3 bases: TGCAGCGCGACAATGAACACTGAAGCTTTCTTT. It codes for CSATMNTEAFF. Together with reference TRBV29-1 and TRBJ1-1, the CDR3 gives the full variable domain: SAVISQKPSRDICQRGTSLTIQCQVDSQVTMMFWYRQQPGQSLTLIATANQGSEATYESGFVIDKFPISRPNLTFSTLTVSNMSPEDSSIYLCSATMNTEAFFGQGTRLTVV.

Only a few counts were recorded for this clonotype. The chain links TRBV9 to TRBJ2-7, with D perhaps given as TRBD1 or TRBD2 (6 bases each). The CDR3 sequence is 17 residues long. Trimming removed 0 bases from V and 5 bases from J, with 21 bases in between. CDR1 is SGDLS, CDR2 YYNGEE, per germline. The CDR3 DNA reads TGTGCCAGCAGCGTAGAGCTCGTGTTCCGGGGGCCCAACGAGCAGTACTTC. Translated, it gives CASSVELVFRGPNEQYF. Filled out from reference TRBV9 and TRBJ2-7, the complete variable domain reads DSGVTQTPKHLITATGQRVTLRCSPRSGDLSVYWYQQSLDQGLQFLIQYYNGEERAKGNILERFSAQQFPDLHSELNLSSLELGDSALYFCASSVELVFRGPNEQYFGPGTRLTVT.

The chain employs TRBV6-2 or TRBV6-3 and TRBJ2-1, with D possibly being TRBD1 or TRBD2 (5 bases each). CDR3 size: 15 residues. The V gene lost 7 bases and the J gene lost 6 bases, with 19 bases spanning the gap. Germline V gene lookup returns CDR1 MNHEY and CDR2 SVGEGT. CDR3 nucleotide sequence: TGTGCCAGCACCCCCGGGACCAACCCTTCCAATGAGCAGTTCTTC. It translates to CASTPGTNPSNEQFF.

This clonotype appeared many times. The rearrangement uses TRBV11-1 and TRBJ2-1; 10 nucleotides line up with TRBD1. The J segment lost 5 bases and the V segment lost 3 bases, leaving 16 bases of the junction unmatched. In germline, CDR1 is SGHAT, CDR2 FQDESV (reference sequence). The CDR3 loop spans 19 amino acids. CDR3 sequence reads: CASSFLTGGIEVGNNEQFF. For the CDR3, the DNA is TGTGCCAGCAGCTTTTTGACAGGGGGCATAGAGGTTGGGAACAATGAGCAGTTCTTC.

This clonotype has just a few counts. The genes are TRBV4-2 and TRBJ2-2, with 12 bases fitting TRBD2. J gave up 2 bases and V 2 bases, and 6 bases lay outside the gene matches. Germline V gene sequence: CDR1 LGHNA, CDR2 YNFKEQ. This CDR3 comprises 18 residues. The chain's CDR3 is CASSQQTSGGFNTGELFF. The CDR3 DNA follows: TGTGCCAGCAGCCAACAGACTAGCGGGGGTTTCAACACCGGGGAGCTGTTTTTT.

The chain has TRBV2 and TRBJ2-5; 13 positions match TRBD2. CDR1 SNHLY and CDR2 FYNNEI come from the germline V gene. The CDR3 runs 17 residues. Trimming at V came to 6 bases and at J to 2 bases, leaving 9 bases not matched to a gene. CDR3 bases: TGTGCCAGCAGCCAAGGACTAGCGGGGGTTATGCAAGAGACCCAGTACTTC. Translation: CASSQGLAGVMQETQYF.

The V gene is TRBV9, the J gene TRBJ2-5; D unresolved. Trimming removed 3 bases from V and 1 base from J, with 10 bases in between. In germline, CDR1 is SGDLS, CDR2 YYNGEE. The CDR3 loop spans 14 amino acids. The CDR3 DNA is TGTGCCAGCAGCGGTCAGGCCCCCCAAGAGACCCAGTACTTC. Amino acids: CASSGQAPQETQYF.

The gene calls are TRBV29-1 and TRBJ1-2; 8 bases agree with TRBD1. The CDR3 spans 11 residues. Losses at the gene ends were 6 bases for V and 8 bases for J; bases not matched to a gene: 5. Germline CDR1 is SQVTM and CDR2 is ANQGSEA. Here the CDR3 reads CSVLTGVGYTF. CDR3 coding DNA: TGCAGCGTGTTGACAGGGGTCGGCTACACCTTC.

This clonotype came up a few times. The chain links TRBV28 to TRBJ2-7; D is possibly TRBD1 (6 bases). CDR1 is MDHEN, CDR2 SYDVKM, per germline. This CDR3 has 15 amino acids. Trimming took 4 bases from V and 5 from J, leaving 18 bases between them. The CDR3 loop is CASSSFGQGLNEQYF. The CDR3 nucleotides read TGTGCCAGCAGTTCATTCGGGCAGGGGTTAAACGAGCAGTACTTC.

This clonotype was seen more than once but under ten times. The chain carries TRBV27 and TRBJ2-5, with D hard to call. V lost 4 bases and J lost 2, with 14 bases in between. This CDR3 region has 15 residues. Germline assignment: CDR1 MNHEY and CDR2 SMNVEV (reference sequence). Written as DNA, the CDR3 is TGTGCCAGCAGTTCGGGTGGCCGGGTACAAGAGACCCAGTACTTC. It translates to CASSSGGRVQETQYF.

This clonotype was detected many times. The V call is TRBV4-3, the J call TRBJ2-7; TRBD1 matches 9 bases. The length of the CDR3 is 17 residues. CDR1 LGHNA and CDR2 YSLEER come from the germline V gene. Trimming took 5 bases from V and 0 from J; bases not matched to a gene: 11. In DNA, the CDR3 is TGCGCCAGCAGCTTTACCAGACCGGGACAGGGCTCCTACGAGCAGTACTTC. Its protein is CASSFTRPGQGSYEQYF.

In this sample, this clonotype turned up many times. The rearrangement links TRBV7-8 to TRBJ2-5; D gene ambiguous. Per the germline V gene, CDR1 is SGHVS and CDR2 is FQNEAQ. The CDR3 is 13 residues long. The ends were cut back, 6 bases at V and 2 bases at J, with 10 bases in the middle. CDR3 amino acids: CASRSRAQETQYF. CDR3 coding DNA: TGTGCCAGCAGATCAAGGGCTCAAGAGACCCAGTACTTC. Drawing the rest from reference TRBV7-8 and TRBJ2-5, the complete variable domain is GAGVSQSPRYKVAKRGQDVALRCDPISGHVSLFWYQQALGQGPEFLTYFQNEAQLDKSGLPSDRFFAERPEGSVSTLKIQRTQQEDSAVYLCASRSRAQETQYFGPGTRLLVL.

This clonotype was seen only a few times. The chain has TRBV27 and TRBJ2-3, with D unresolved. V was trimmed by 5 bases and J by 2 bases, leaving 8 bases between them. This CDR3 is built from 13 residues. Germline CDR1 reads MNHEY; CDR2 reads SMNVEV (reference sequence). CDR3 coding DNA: TGTGCCAGCAGTATAGGATTCACAGATACGCAGTATTTT. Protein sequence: CASSIGFTDTQYF.

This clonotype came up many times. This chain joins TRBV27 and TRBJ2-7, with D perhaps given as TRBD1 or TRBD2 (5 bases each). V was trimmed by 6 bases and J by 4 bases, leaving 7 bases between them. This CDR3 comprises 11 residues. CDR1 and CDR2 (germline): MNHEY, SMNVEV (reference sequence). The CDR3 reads CASSGAYEQYF. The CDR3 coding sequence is TGTGCCAGCAGCGGGGCGTACGAGCAGTACTTC.

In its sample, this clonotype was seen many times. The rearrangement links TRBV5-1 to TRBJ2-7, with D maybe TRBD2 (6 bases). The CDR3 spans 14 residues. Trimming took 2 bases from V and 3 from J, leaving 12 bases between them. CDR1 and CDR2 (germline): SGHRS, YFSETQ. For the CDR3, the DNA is TGCGCCAGCAGCTTAGACCGGAGGGGCTACGAGCAGTACTTC. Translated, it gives CASSLDRRGYEQYF.

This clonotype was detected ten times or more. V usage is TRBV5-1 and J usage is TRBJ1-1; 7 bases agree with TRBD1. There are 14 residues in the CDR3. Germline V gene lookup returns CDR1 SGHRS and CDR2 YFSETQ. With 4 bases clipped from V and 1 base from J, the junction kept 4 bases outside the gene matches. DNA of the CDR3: TGCGCCAGCAGCACCGGGACAGAGAACACTGAAGCTTTCTTT. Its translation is CASSTGTENTEAFF.

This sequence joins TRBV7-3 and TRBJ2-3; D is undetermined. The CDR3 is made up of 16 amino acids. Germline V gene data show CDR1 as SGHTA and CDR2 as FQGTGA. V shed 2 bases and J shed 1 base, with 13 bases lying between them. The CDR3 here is CASSLSGQAGTDTQYF. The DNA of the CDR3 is TGTGCCAGCAGCTTATCGGGCCAGGCCGGCACAGATACGCAGTATTTT.

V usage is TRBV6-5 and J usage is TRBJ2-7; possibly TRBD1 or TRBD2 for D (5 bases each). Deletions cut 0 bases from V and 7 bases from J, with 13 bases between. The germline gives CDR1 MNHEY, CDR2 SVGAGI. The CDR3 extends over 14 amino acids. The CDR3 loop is CASSYSPGTWEQYF. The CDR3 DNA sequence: TGTGCCAGCAGTTACTCACCCGGGACGTGGGAGCAGTACTTC.

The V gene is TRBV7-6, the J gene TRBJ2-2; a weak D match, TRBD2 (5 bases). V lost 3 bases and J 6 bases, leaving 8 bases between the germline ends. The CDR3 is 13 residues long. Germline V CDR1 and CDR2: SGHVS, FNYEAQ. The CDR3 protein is CASSFEGPGELFF. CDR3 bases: TGTGCCAGCAGCTTTGAGGGCCCCGGGGAGCTGTTTTTT. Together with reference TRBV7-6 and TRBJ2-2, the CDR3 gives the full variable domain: GAGVSQSPRYKVTKRGQDVALRCDPISGHVSLYWYRQALGQGPEFLTYFNYEAQQDKSGLPNDRFSAERPEGSISTLTIQRTEQRDSAMYRCASSFEGPGELFFGEGSRLTVL.

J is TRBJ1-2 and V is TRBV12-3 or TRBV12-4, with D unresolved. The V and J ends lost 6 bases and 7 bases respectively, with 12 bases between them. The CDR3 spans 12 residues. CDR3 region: CASSYPDPGYTF. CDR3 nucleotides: TGTGCCAGCAGCTACCCGGACCCTGGCTACACCTTC.

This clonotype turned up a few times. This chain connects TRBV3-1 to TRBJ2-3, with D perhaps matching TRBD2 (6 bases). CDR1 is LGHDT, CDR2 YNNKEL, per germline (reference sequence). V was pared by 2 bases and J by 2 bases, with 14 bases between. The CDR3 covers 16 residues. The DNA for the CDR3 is TGTGCCAGCAGCCAATCAGATAGCGGTTACACAGATACGCAGTATTTT. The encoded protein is CASSQSDSGYTDTQYF.

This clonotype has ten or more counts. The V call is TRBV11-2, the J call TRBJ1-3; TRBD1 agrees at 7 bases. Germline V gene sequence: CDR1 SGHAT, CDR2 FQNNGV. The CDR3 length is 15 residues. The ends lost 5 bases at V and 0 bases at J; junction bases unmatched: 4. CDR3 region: CASSPTGASGNTIYF. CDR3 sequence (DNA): TGTGCCAGCAGCCCAACAGGGGCCTCTGGAAACACCATATATTTT.

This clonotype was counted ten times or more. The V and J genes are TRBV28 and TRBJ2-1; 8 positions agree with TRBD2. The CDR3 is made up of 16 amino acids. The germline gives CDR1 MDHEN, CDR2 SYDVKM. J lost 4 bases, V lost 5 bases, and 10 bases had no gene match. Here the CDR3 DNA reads TGTGCCAGCAGTCCTCTATCGCGGGAGGAATACAATGAGCAGTTCTTC. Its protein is CASSPLSREEYNEQFF.

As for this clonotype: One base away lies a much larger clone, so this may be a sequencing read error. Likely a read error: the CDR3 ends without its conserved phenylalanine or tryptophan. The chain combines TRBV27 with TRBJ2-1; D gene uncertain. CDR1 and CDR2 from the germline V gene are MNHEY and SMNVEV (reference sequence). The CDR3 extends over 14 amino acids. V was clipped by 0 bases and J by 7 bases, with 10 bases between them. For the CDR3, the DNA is TGTGCCAGCAGTTTATCGGTAGTTCCGAATGAGCAGTTCCTC. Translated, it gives CASSLSVVPNEQFL.

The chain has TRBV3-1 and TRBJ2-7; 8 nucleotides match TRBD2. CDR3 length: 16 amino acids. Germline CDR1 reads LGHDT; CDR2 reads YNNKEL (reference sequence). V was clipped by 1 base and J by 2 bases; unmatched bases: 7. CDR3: CASSQALSGSPYEQYF. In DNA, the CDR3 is TGTGCCAGCAGCCAAGCACTGAGCGGGAGCCCCTACGAGCAGTACTTC.

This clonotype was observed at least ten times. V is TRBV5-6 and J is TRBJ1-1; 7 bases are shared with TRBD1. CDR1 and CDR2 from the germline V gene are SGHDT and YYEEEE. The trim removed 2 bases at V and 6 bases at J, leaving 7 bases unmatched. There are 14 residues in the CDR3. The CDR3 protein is CASSFLDREAEAFF. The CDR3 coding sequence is TGTGCCAGCAGCTTTCTTGACAGGGAGGCTGAAGCTTTCTTT.

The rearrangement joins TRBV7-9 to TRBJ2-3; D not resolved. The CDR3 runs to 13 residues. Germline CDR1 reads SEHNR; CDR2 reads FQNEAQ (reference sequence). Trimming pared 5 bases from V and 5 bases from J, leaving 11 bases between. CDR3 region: CASSTPAGDTQYF. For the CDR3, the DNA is TGTGCCAGCAGCACCCCGGCAGGAGATACGCAGTATTTT.